The clone carrying this T cell receptor beta chain was recorded a few times. Expressed TCRB transcripts got sequenced, as all isolated RNA was reverse transcribed. Assay: immunoSEQ multiplex PCR; the TCRdb copy retains only in-frame clones and omits some. The sample holds roughly 150,000 clones, more than 9.5% seen once. These data belong to a study of beta chain features in type 1 diabetes. Trimming at V came to 3 bases and at J to 3 bases, leaving 2 bases not matched to a gene. Germline-derived CDR1 and CDR2 are SEHNR and FQNEAQ (reference sequence). The CDR3 is 13 amino acids. This chain uses TRBV7-9 with TRBJ2-7, with 7 bases aligning to TRBD1. The sample consisted of central memory CD4+ T cells from blood. This sequence originates from a man aged 18 to 30 in good health. CDR3 sequence: CASSFDRDYEQYF. The CDR3 nucleotides are TGTGCCAGCAGCTTCGACAGGGACTACGAGCAGTACTTC.